Sequencing of this TCR beta chain was carried out in a study of T cell repertoires in cytomegalovirus infection. Whole-study context: Carrying CMV and the relevant HLA type showed in public TCR beta signatures.

This clonotype was recorded at least ten times. Germline lookup yields CDR1 SGHTA and CDR2 FQGNSA. Trimming removed 5 bases at V and 4 bases at J, with 12 bases between. This CDR3 spans 15 amino acids. MiXCR was run by TCRdb on the reads, yielding one entry per CDR3 protein. The sample includes hundreds of thousands of distinct CDR3 sequences, more than 8% of them seen just once. This TCR came from a human donor in good health (CMV status not recorded). Some clones in this sample may be carry-over from other donors' samples. The chain carries TRBV7-2 and TRBJ2-6; maybe TRBD1 (6 bases). The sample comprised PBMCs. Here the CDR3 DNA reads TGTGCCAGCAGCAAAGACAGGTCCGGGGCCAACGTCCTGACTTTC. Residues: CASSKDRSGANVLTF.